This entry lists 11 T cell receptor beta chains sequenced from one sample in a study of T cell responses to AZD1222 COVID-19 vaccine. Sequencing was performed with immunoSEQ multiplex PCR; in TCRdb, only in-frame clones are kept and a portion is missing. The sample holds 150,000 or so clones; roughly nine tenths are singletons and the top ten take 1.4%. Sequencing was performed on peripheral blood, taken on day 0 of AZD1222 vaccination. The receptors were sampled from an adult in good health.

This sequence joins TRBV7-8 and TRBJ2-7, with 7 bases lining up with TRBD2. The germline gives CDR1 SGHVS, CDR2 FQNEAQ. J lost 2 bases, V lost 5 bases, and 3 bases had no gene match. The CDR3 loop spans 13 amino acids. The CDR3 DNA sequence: TGTGCCAGCAGCGGGGGACTAACCTACGAGCAGTACTTC. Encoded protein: CASSGGLTYEQYF.

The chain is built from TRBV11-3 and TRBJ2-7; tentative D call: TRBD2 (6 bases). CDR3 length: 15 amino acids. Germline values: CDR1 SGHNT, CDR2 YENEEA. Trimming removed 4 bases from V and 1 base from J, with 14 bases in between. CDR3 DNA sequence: TGTGCCAGCAGCTCGTTGGGGACTGCATCCTACGAGCAGTACTTC. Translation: CASSSLGTASYEQYF.

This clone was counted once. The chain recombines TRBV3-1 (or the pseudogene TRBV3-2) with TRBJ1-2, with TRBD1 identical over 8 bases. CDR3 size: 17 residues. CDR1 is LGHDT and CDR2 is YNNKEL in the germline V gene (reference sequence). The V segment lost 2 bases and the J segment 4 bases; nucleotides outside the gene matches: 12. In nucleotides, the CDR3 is TGTGCCAGCAGCCAAAATTTGGGGACAGGTTTGGGCTATGGCTACACCTTC. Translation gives CASSQNLGTGLGYGYTF.

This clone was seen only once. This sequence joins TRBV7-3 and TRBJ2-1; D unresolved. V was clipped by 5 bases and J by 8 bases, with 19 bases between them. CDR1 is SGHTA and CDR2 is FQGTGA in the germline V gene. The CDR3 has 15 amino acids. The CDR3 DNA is TGTGCCAGCAGCCCCTCGTCGGGCCCGGCTTATGAGCAGTTCTTC. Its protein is CASSPSSGPAYEQFF.

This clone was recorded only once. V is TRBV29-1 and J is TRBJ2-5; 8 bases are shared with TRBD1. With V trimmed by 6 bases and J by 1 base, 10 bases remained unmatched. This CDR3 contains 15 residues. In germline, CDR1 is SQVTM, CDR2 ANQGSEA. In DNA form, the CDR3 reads TGCAGCGTGGGGAGGACAGGGCAAATCCAAGAGACCCAGTACTTC. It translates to CSVGRTGQIQETQYF.

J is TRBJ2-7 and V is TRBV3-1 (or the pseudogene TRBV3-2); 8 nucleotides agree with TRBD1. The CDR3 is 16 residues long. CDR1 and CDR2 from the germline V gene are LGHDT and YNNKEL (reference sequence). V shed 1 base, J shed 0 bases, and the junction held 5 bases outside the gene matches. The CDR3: CASSQVAGGISYEQYF. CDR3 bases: TGTGCCAGCAGCCAAGTGGCAGGGGGCATCTCCTACGAGCAGTACTTC.

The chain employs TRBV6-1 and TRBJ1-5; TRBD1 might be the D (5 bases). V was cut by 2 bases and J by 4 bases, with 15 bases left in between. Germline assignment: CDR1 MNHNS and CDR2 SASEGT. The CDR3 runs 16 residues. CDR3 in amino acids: CASSELDGGWNQPQHF. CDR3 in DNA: TGTGCCAGCAGTGAACTCGACGGGGGGTGGAATCAGCCCCAGCATTTT.

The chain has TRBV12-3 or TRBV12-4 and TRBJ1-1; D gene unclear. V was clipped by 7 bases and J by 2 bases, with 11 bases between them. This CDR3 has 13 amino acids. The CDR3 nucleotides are TGTGCCAGCACCCTTACAGTAAACACTGAAGCTTTCTTT. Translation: CASTLTVNTEAFF.

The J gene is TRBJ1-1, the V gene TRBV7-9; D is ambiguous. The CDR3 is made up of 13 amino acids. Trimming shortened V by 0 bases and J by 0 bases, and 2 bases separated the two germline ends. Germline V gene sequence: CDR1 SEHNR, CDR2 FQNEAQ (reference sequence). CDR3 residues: CASSLAMNTEAFF. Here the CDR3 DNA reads TGTGCCAGCAGCTTAGCCATGAACACTGAAGCTTTCTTT. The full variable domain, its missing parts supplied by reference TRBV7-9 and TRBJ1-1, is DTGVSQNPRHKITKRGQNVTFRCDPISEHNRLYWYRQTLGQGPEFLTYFQNEAQLEKSRLLSDRFSAERPKGSFSTLEIQRTEQGDSAMYLCASSLAMNTEAFFGQGTRLTVV.

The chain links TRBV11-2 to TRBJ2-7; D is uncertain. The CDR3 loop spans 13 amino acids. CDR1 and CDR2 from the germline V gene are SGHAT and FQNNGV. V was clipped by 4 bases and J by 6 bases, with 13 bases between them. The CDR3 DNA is TGTGCCAGCAGCTCTCAAGGTCCGAGCGAGCAGTACTTC. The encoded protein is CASSSQGPSEQYF.

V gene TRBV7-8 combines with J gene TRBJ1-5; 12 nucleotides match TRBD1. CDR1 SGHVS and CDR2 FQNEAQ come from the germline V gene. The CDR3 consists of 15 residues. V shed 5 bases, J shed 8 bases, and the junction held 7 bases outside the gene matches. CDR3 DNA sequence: TGTGCCAGCAGCAACCCGGGACAGGGGGCGAAGCCCCAGCATTTT. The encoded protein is CASSNPGQGAKPQHF.